This is a list of T cell receptor beta chains from one sample in a study of blood T cell repertoires in COVID-19. The data were produced by immunoSEQ multiplex PCR, yet TCRdb's version contains in-frame clones alone and is incomplete. Of about 70,000 clones in the sample, over 65% were seen once. Sequencing was performed on peripheral blood. These receptors all come from a woman in her 70s with acute or convalescent COVID-19. Both conserved end residues are part of each CDR3. The order of the fields is V gene, D gene, CDR3 length, J gene, clone size, CDR3 DNA, CDR3 protein. D genes are given only for firm matches. For some rows the clone size is stated as once, few or many, or as a class when expanded; others skip it.

>TRBV27|TRBD1|17|TRBJ1-1|.
TGTGCCAGCAGTCCACACAGGACTACAGGGGGAGGTACTGAAGCTTTCTTT
CASSPHRTTGGGTEAFF
>TRBV11-3|TRBD1|14|TRBJ2-3|.
TGTGCCAGCAGCGGACAGGGTGGGTCAGATACGCAGTATTTT
CASSGQGGSDTQYF
>TRBV29-1|.|14|TRBJ2-5|few
TGCAGCGTTGTTATGGTCGGGAGACAAGAGACCCAGTACTTC
CSVVMVGRQETQYF
>TRBV9|TRBD1|15|TRBJ1-4|.
TGTGCCAGCAGCGTAGGGACAGGGCGGAATGAAAAACTGTTTTTT
CASSVGTGRNEKLFF
>TRBV28|.|11|TRBJ2-7|.
TGTGCCACTGGAGATACCTACGAGCAGTACTTC
CATGDTYEQYF
>TRBV28|.|15|TRBJ2-1|.
TGTGCCAGCAGCTCCGGGACACATACCTACAATGAGCAGTTCTTC
CASSSGTHTYNEQFF
>TRBV6-1|.|18|TRBJ1-6|.
TGTGCCAGCAGTGAGAAACTGCTGCGGGCCGGATTAAGTTCACCCCTCCACTTT
CASSEKLLRAGLSSPLHF
>TRBV5-4|TRBD2|16|TRBJ2-7|.
TGTGCCAGCACCCATAGCGGGGGCCTAAGCTCCTACGAGCAGTACTTC
CASTHSGGLSSYEQYF
>TRBV6-6|.|15|TRBJ1-2|.
TGTGCCAGCAGGCCCCGGGTCCCCCCCGCCGATGGCTACACCTTC
CASRPRVPPADGYTF
>TRBV5-4|.|14|TRBJ1-4|many
TGTGCCAGCAGCCCCGGGGGGGTTGGTGAAAAACTGTTTTTT
CASSPGGVGEKLFF
>TRBV3-1/TRBV3-2|.|13|TRBJ1-3|few
TGTGCCAGCGGAACAGGGTCTGGAAACACCATATATTTT
CASGTGSGNTIYF
>TRBV7-3|TRBD1|12|TRBJ1-2|.
TGTGCCAGCAGACGAGACAGGGGCGGCTACACCTTC
CASRRDRGGYTF
>TRBV2|TRBD1|12|TRBJ2-7|once
TGTGCCAGCAGTGGACAGGGGGGCGAGCAGTACTTC
CASSGQGGEQYF
>TRBV10-1|.|14|TRBJ2-1|few
TGCGCCAGCACCCCCGGGGACACCGAATATGAGCAGTTCTTC
CASTPGDTEYEQFF
>TRBV6-2/TRBV6-3|.|17|TRBJ2-4|.
TGTGCCAGCAGCCAACCCCGCCGGGGACTCGGCAAAAACATTCAGTACTTC
CASSQPRRGLGKNIQYF
>TRBV9|TRBD1|16|TRBJ2-7|.
TGTGCCAGCAGCGTAGGAGGGACAGGACTCTCCTACGAGCAGTACTTC
CASSVGGTGLSYEQYF
>TRBV15|.|15|TRBJ1-2|few
TGTGCCACCAGCGAGGCCGGCGGGACCTCCTATGGCTACACCTTC
CATSEAGGTSYGYTF
>TRBV5-5|.|14|TRBJ2-2|.
TGTGCCAGCTTACAGGTTGTGAACACCGGGGAGCTGTTTTTT
CASLQVVNTGELFF
>TRBV7-6|.|13|TRBJ1-3|.
TGTGCCAGCAGCCGCGGATCTGGAAACACCATATATTTT
CASSRGSGNTIYF
>TRBV6-2/TRBV6-3|.|14|TRBJ2-1|.
TGTGCCAGCAGTCGTCCGGCGCGGGTGGGTGAGCAGTTCTTC
CASSRPARVGEQFF
>TRBV29-1|TRBD1|15|TRBJ2-2|.
TGCAGCGTCTCGCAGGGGGCTGCGAACACCGGGGAGCTGTTTTTT
CSVSQGAANTGELFF
>TRBV19|TRBD2|13|TRBJ2-5|.
TGTGCCAGTATGCCTAGCGGACAAGAGACCCAGTACTTC
CASMPSGQETQYF
>TRBV6-1|.|21|TRBJ1-5|.
TGTGCCAGCAGTGAAGCAGGAGGAGACAGGCTATATTCTCGTAGCAATCAGCCCCAGCATTTT
CASSEAGGDRLYSRSNQPQHF
>TRBV4-1|.|19|TRBJ1-1|.
TGCGCCAGCAGCCAAGCAGACGGGTCCTCGGATAATGTAAGGACTGAAGCTTTCTTT
CASSQADGSSDNVRTEAFF
>TRBV6-2/TRBV6-3|.|12|TRBJ1-2|.
TGTGCCAGCAGCCCAAGTGCAGGGCGATGCACCTTC
CASSPSAGRCTF
>TRBV28|.|16|TRBJ2-1|.
TGTGCCAGCAGCCCTGACCCGGGAAGCTCCTACAATGAGCAGTTCTTC
CASSPDPGSSYNEQFF
>TRBV11-1|TRBD2|16|TRBJ2-2|.
TGTGCCAGCAGCATTATAGCGGGGGGGCTCGTCGGGGAGCTGTTTTTT
CASSIIAGGLVGELFF
>TRBV5-1|.|16|TRBJ1-3|.
TGCGCCAGCAGCTTGGACGGGGGGAGCTCTGGAAACACCATATATTTT
CASSLDGGSSGNTIYF
>TRBV7-2|TRBD1|14|TRBJ2-3|.
TGTGCCAGCAGCCCGGACAGGGGCCCAGATACGCAGTATTTT
CASSPDRGPDTQYF
>TRBV2|.|13|TRBJ2-3|many
TGTGCCAGCAGTGAAGACAGGGCAGATACGCAGTATTTT
CASSEDRADTQYF
>TRBV6-2/TRBV6-3|.|14|TRBJ2-7|.
TGTGCCAGCAGTTACGGGGCAGGGAGGTACGAGCAGTACTTC
CASSYGAGRYEQYF
>TRBV6-6|TRBD1|15|TRBJ2-7|few
TGTGCCAGCAGTTCGACAGGGATAGGTATCTACGAGCAGTACTTC
CASSSTGIGIYEQYF
>TRBV5-4|.|13|TRBJ1-2|.
TGTGCCAGCAGCTATGGACAGCCCTATGGCTACACCTTC
CASSYGQPYGYTF
>TRBV5-1|.|16|TRBJ2-2|.
TGCGCCAGCAGCTTGGGGACTAACCCTAACACCGGGGAGCTGTTTTTT
CASSLGTNPNTGELFF
>TRBV20-1|.|13|TRBJ2-5|.
TGCAGTGCTAGTGCACAGCCAGAAGAGACCCAGTACTTC
CSASAQPEETQYF
>TRBV6-5|.|12|TRBJ1-2|.
TGTGCCAGCAGCTCCCGTAATTTGGGCTACACCTTC
CASSSRNLGYTF
>TRBV5-6|.|17|TRBJ1-6|.
TGTGCCAGCAGCTTGGTAGTAGCAGGGGCCCTGGGGTCACCCCTCCACTTT
CASSLVVAGALGSPLHF
>TRBV10-3|.|12|TRBJ2-7|.
TGTGCCACTCGCGATCCTGCTTACGAGCAGTACTTC
CATRDPAYEQYF
>TRBV9|.|14|TRBJ2-4|.
TGTGCCGGACCCTCAGGGGCAGCCAAAAACATTCAGTACTTC
CAGPSGAAKNIQYF
>TRBV28|TRBD1|15|TRBJ1-6|.
TGTGCCAGCAGTTCCCGACAGGGTCAAAATTCACCCCTCCACTTT
CASSSRQGQNSPLHF
>TRBV19|.|14|TRBJ2-2|.
TGTGCCAGTAGTAAGAGCGGGAACACCGGGGAGCTGTTTTTT
CASSKSGNTGELFF
>TRBV30|.|13|TRBJ1-1|.
TGTGCCTCCTTACGAGGCGTTGGCACTGAAGCTTTCTTT
CASLRGVGTEAFF
>TRBV19|.|16|TRBJ1-3|once
TGTGCCAGTAGTATTAAACCGGGGGGCACTGGAAACACCATATATTTT
CASSIKPGGTGNTIYF
>TRBV20-1|TRBD1|17|TRBJ1-5|.
TGCAGTGCTAGTAGGAGGGGGACAGGGGGCGACGATCAGCCCCAGCATTTT
CSASRRGTGGDDQPQHF
>TRBV6-1|.|13|TRBJ1-1|few
TGTGCCAGCAGTGAAGAGAGGTTTACTGAAGCTTTCTTT
CASSEERFTEAFF
>TRBV5-1|.|15|TRBJ1-1|.
TGCGCCAGCAGCCCCGTCGGGGGGTTGAACACTGAAGCTTTCTTT
CASSPVGGLNTEAFF
>TRBV4-1|TRBD2|15|TRBJ2-1|.
TGCGCCAGCAGTGCGGGGGGGGCAGCCTACAATGAGCAGTTCTTC
CASSAGGAAYNEQFF
>TRBV6-5|.|14|TRBJ1-2|once
TGTGCCAGCAGTTACCCCCAGGGAAACTATGGCTACACCTTC
CASSYPQGNYGYTF
>TRBV7-2|.|12|TRBJ2-3|.
TGTGCCAGCAGCCACTACGGAGATACGCAGTATTTT
CASSHYGDTQYF
>TRBV2|TRBD1|14|TRBJ1-2|once
TGTGCCAGCCAGCCGGACAGGGGCCTTTATGGCTACACCTTC
CASQPDRGLYGYTF
>TRBV11-2|.|15|TRBJ2-7|.
TGTGCCAGCAGTTCTGCGCCGGGACTTGAGAACGAGCAGTACTTC
CASSSAPGLENEQYF
>TRBV5-5|.|15|TRBJ1-4|.
TGTGCCAGCAGCAAAACAGGGAATGGTAATGAAAAACTGTTTTTT
CASSKTGNGNEKLFF